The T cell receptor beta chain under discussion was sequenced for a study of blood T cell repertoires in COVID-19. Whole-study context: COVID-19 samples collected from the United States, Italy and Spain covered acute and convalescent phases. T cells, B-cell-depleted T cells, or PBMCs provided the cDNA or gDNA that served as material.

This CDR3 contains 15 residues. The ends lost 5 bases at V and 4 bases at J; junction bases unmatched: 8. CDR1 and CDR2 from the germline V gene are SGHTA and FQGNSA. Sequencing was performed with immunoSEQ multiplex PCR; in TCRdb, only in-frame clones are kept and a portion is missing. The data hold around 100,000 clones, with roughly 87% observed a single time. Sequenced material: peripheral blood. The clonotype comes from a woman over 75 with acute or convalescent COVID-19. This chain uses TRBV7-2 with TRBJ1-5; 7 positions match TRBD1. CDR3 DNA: TGTGCCAGCAGCGTGTGGACAGGACAAAATCAGCCCCAGCATTTT. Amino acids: CASSVWTGQNQPQHF.